A selection of T cell receptor beta chains follows, all from one sample in a study of T-cell reconstitution after alpha-beta-depleted transplantation in children. TCRdb fed the PCR reads into MiXCR, producing one record per CDR3 protein. The table includes 200,000 to 250,000 distinct CDR3 sequences, under 13% detected once. The sample here was PBMCs, taken before TCRalphabeta/CD19-depleted stem cell transplant. All receptors come from a child less than two years old with acute myeloid leukemia, due to receive a stem cell transplant. CDR3s include the opening cysteine and the closing phenylalanine or tryptophan. The D gene is left open where the match is weak. The size field is filled for only some rows; it gives once, few, many or a size class.

cdr3_nt cdr3_aa j_call v_call d_call clone_size
TGCAGTGCTAGCCCCCCAGGGGACTACACAGATACGCAGTATTTT CSASPPGDYTDTQYF TRBJ2-3 TRBV20-1 - medium-sized
TGTGCCATCAGCCCCACCGGGACAGTTGACAGCACAGATACGCAGTATTTT CAISPTGTVDSTDTQYF TRBJ2-3 TRBV10-3 TRBD1 many
TGCAGGCGGACCCCTCCGAGGGAAGGTTCGGATTCACCCCTCCACTTT CRRTPPREGSDSPLHF TRBJ1-6 TRBV20-1 - many
TGTGCCAGCAGGTTACAGGGGACCACCGGGGAGCTGTTTTTT CASRLQGTTGELFF TRBJ2-2 TRBV3-1 TRBD1 many
TGTGCCAGCAGTTACTCGACAGGGGCAGGAGAAAAACTGTTTTTT CASSYSTGAGEKLFF TRBJ1-4 TRBV6-5 TRBD1 many
TGCAGTGCTGCGGAGGGGGCAGAAGGAAACACCATATATTTT CSAAEGAEGNTIYF TRBJ1-3 TRBV20-1 TRBD1 many
TGTGCCAGCAGCCCTCGGGACAGGGTGGCCAATGAGCAGTTCTTC CASSPRDRVANEQFF TRBJ2-1 TRBV3-1 TRBD1 many
TGTGCCAGCAGCCAACCTAGCGGGGGGACCTCCTCCTACGAGCAGTACTTC CASSQPSGGTSSYEQYF TRBJ2-7 TRBV3-1 TRBD2 -
TGTGCCAGCAGTCCGAGCGGGAGTCCCTACGAGCAGTACTTC CASSPSGSPYEQYF TRBJ2-7 TRBV12-3/TRBV12-4 TRBD2 many
TGTGCCAGCAGCTTGAAAGCGGGGGACTACGAGCAGTACTTC CASSLKAGDYEQYF TRBJ2-7 TRBV9 TRBD2 many
TGTGCCAGCAGTTCCAAATCAATAGAAAATGAGCAGTTCTTC CASSSKSIENEQFF TRBJ2-1 TRBV28 - many
TGTGCCAGCAGCTTATTGGGGGGGCCCAATGAGCAGTTCTTC CASSLLGGPNEQFF TRBJ2-1 TRBV7-2 - many
TGTGCCAGCAGTCTCTCTCCCCCGGGACAGGGGGCAACGGATACGCAGTATTTT CASSLSPPGQGATDTQYF TRBJ2-3 TRBV28 TRBD1 many
TGCAGTGCTAGAGATTTTGACAGGGGCCTATTCAATGGCTACACCTTC CSARDFDRGLFNGYTF TRBJ1-2 TRBV20-1 TRBD1 many
TGTGCCAGCAGTTTAGGACCGGGCTACAAAGGGGCCAACGTCCTGACTTTC CASSLGPGYKGANVLTF TRBJ2-6 TRBV12-3/TRBV12-4 - many
TGCGCCAGCAGCTTGGACAGTCGGTACGAGCAGTACTTC CASSLDSRYEQYF TRBJ2-7 TRBV5-1 - -
TGTGCCAGCACTACCAGGGTCAATAATCAGCCCCAGCATTTT CASTTRVNNQPQHF TRBJ1-5 TRBV28 - many
TGTGCCAGCAGCCTGGGACTAGCGGGACGTTACGAGCAGTACTTC CASSLGLAGRYEQYF TRBJ2-7 TRBV12-3/TRBV12-4 TRBD2 many
TGCGCCAGCAGCTTGGTGGGGCAGAACAATGAGCAGTTCTTC CASSLVGQNNEQFF TRBJ2-1 TRBV5-1 - many
TGTGCCAGTAAAGGTGTGGGGTTAGGGGCCAACGTCCTGACTTTC CASKGVGLGANVLTF TRBJ2-6 TRBV19 - -
TGTGCCATCAGTGCTAGCGGGAGTACGGACGAGCAGTACTTC CAISASGSTDEQYF TRBJ2-7 TRBV10-3 TRBD2 many
TGTGCCAGCAGTTCCCTAATGGGCACCATATATTTT CASSSLMGTIYF TRBJ1-3 TRBV12-3/TRBV12-4 - -
TGTGCCGGAGGGGGATACACCGGGGAGCTGTTTTTT CAGGGYTGELFF TRBJ2-2 TRBV7-9 - many
TGTGCCAGCAGCCCTCCGGGACAGGGAGGTGAAAAACTGTTTTTT CASSPPGQGGEKLFF TRBJ1-4 TRBV2 TRBD1 many
TGTGCCAGCAGCTTGGCCCGGACAGAGAACTACGAGCAGTACTTC CASSLARTENYEQYF TRBJ2-7 TRBV7-6 - many
TGCAGCGTCCTCGGACCGTACGGGAGGACTGAAGCTTTCTTT CSVLGPYGRTEAFF TRBJ1-1 TRBV29-1 - few
TGTGCCAGCAGCCAAGATCAAGGGAACCATGAGCAGTTCTTC CASSQDQGNHEQFF TRBJ2-1 TRBV3-1 - few
TGTGCCAGCAGCTTTGGACAGACTAGCACAGATACGCAGTATTTT CASSFGQTSTDTQYF TRBJ2-3 TRBV7-3 - many
TGTGCCAGCAGCCCCGGCCGCTACACCTTC CASSPGRYTF TRBJ1-2 TRBV7-2 - -
TGTGCCAGTCATGACGGGATCTATGGCTACACCTTC CASHDGIYGYTF TRBJ1-2 TRBV19 - many
TGCGCCAGCAGTTTACAGGTACCCGTGGAGCTGTTTTTT CASSLQVPVELFF TRBJ2-2 TRBV10-2 - many
TGTGCCAGCAGCTTCCAGCGGGGGGCAAGCTACGAGCAGTACTTC CASSFQRGASYEQYF TRBJ2-7 TRBV7-2 TRBD2 many
TGTGCCAGCAGCTTGTTTGGCGGGGGGGGTAAGGATGAGCAGTTCTTC CASSLFGGGGKDEQFF TRBJ2-1 TRBV5-4 TRBD2 many
TGTGTCAGCAGCCAGAAGGTCTGGATTGTAACTAATGAAAAACTGTTTTTT CVSSQKVWIVTNEKLFF TRBJ1-4 TRBV5-5 - once
TGTGCCAGCAGCCCCGTTACTACGGAAGAGACCCAGTACTTC CASSPVTTEETQYF TRBJ2-5 TRBV3-1 - many
TGCAGTGCCCAGCCCGGGAACCTCCAAGAGACCCAGTACTTC CSAQPGNLQETQYF TRBJ2-5 TRBV20-1 - few
TGTGCCAGCAGCTTTCGACTAGCGGGAGGGCTCAATGAGCAGTTCTTC CASSFRLAGGLNEQFF TRBJ2-1 TRBV11-3 TRBD2 -
TGTGCCAGTAGTATTTCGTCCAGGGGGGACTATGGCTACACCTTC CASSISSRGDYGYTF TRBJ1-2 TRBV19 TRBD1 few
TGCAGCGTTGAAGTCCCTCCGAACACTGAAGCTTTCTTT CSVEVPPNTEAFF TRBJ1-1 TRBV29-1 - many
TGCAGTGCTAGAGATCGAGCGGGGGCTGGGAATGAGCAGTTCTTC CSARDRAGAGNEQFF TRBJ2-1 TRBV20-1 TRBD2 few
TGCAGCAGGACTAGCGGGAGGGCGGGCTACAATGAGCAGTTCTTC CSRTSGRAGYNEQFF TRBJ2-1 TRBV20-1 TRBD2 many
TGTGCCAGCAGCTTAGGGGGACTAGCGGGGGCCTACAATGAGCAGTTCTTC CASSLGGLAGAYNEQFF TRBJ2-1 TRBV7-8 TRBD2 many
TGTGCCAGCAGTCGCAGCGGAGGGGGCTACAATGAGCAGTTCTTC CASSRSGGGYNEQFF TRBJ2-1 TRBV12-3/TRBV12-4 - many
TGTGCCAGCAGTGTACCCGGGACCCACAATGAGCAGTTCTTC CASSVPGTHNEQFF TRBJ2-1 TRBV25-1 - many
TGTGCCAGCAGCAGGACAGGGGGCCAAGAGACCCAGTACTTC CASSRTGGQETQYF TRBJ2-5 TRBV12-3/TRBV12-4 TRBD1 many
TGTGCCAGCAGCTTAAGAGAACCCTCCTACGAGCAGTACTTC CASSLREPSYEQYF TRBJ2-7 TRBV7-2 - many
TGTGCCAGCAGTTCGTTCCGGGGGGACTCGTTCACAGATACGCAGTATTTT CASSSFRGDSFTDTQYF TRBJ2-3 TRBV28 TRBD2 -
TGTGCCAGCAGTGTCCCGGGACAGAGAAATCAGCCCCAGCATTTT CASSVPGQRNQPQHF TRBJ1-5 TRBV12-3/TRBV12-4 TRBD1 few
TGCAGTGCTAGAGCCGGTCTAGACACCTACGAGCAGTACTTC CSARAGLDTYEQYF TRBJ2-7 TRBV20-1 - -
TGTGCCAGCTCACCAATCAGGGGCAACACTGAAGCTTTCTTT CASSPIRGNTEAFF TRBJ1-1 TRBV18 - many
TGTGCCAGCAGCTTATTCTACGGGACAGGGTTGGGACTAGCCAAAAACATTCAGTACTTC CASSLFYGTGLGLAKNIQYF TRBJ2-4 TRBV11-2 TRBD1 -
TGTGCCAGCAGACAGGGGGCTCAGCCCCAGCATTTT CASRQGAQPQHF TRBJ1-5 TRBV6-2/TRBV6-3 TRBD1 many
TGTGCCAGCAGTGAAGCTACAGCCTACTGGCCCCAGCATTTT CASSEATAYWPQHF TRBJ1-5 TRBV6-1 - many
TGTGCCAGCAGTAACAGGGGAACTAATGAAAAACTGTTTTTT CASSNRGTNEKLFF TRBJ1-4 TRBV25-1 TRBD1 many